The clone carrying this T cell receptor (beta chain) was seen ten or more times. Its specificity is unknown. This specimen belongs to a study of T cell repertoires in cytomegalovirus infection. Overall study: Through public TCR beta signatures, both CMV infection and matching HLA type were indicated. Broader study findings: CMV-specific TCR beta clonotypes restricted by HLA-C dominated the ex vivo response. Individuals carrying CMV plus the relevant HLA were identified by cumulative frequency of public TCR beta families.

With 1 base removed from V and 2 bases from J, the gap between germline ends came to 21 bases. This CDR3 has 18 residues. CDR1 SGHTA and CDR2 FQGNSA come from the germline V gene. A single record per CDR3 protein comes from TCRdb applying MiXCR to the reads. The table lists some 180,000 distinct CDR3 sequences, approximately 9.6% of them singletons. The chain carries TRBV7-2 and TRBJ2-7; D possibly corresponds to TRBD2 (6 bases). This clonotype was obtained from a human donor in good health (CMV status not recorded). Some clones in this sample may be carry-over from other donors' samples. Sequencing was performed on PBMCs. CDR3 in DNA: TGTGCCAGCAGCTTAGGCGGGACCTCCTATACGCCGACCTACGAGCAGTACTTC. Its translation: CASSLGGTSYTPTYEQYF.